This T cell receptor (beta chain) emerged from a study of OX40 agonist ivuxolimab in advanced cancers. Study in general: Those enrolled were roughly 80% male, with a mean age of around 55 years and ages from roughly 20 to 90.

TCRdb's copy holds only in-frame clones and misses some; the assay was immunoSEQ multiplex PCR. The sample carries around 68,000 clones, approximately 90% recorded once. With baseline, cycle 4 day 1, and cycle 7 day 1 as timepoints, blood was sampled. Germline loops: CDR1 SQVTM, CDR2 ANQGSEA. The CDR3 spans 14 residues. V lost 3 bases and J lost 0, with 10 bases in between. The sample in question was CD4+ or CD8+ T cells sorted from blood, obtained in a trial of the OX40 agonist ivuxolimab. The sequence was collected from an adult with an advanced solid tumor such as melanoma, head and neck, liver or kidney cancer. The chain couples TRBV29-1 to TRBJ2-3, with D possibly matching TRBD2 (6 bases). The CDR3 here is CSVDLSGSTDTQYF. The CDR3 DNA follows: TGCAGCGTTGACTTAAGCGGGAGCACAGATACGCAGTATTTT.